The rows below give T cell receptor beta chains drawn from one sample of a study of CD8 T cells in Susac syndrome. MiXCR, applied by TCRdb to the immunoSEQ multiplex PCR reads, yields one record per CDR3 protein. The top ten clones hold 0.51% of a sample with 100,000 to 150,000 distinct CDR3 sequences, around 86% of them seen once. Sequences were obtained from CD8+ T cells from PBMCs. All receptors derive from a human donor with multiple sclerosis. CDR3s include the opening cysteine and the closing phenylalanine or tryptophan. The D gene is left open where the match is weak. Rows give clone size only sometimes, using once, few, many, or a class for an expanded clone.

len: 13; d_gene: .; abundance: once; j_gene: TRBJ2-1; v_gene: TRBV12-3/TRBV12-4; CDR3nt: TGTGCCAGCAGTTTAAGTCTGGCGAATGAGCAGTTCTTC; CDR3aa: CASSLSLANEQFF
len: 11; d_gene: .; abundance: few; j_gene: TRBJ2-7; v_gene: TRBV7-2; CDR3nt: TGTGCCAGCAGCTGGGGTTACGAGCAGTACTTC; CDR3aa: CASSWGYEQYF
len: 11; d_gene: .; abundance: .; j_gene: TRBJ1-2; v_gene: TRBV29-1; CDR3nt: TGCAGCGTCGACAGACCCTATGGCTACACCTTC; CDR3aa: CSVDRPYGYTF
len: 16; d_gene: TRBD2; abundance: .; j_gene: TRBJ2-2; v_gene: TRBV27; CDR3nt: TGTGCCAGCAGTTTACTAGCGGGAGTGAACACCGGGGAGCTGTTTTTT; CDR3aa: CASSLLAGVNTGELFF
len: 12; d_gene: .; abundance: .; j_gene: TRBJ1-1; v_gene: TRBV30; CDR3nt: TGTGCCTCGACCGGGGGCTTGGCTGAAGCTTTCTTT; CDR3aa: CASTGGLAEAFF
len: 18; d_gene: TRBD2; abundance: .; j_gene: TRBJ2-1; v_gene: TRBV19; CDR3nt: TGTGCCAGTAGGGGCGGGATTCGGGAGGGGATCGGCTACAATGAGCAGTTCTTC; CDR3aa: CASRGGIREGIGYNEQFF
len: 15; d_gene: TRBD2; abundance: .; j_gene: TRBJ2-3; v_gene: TRBV4-1; CDR3nt: TGCGCCAGCAGCCAAGCTGTACTAGCGGGAGATACGCAGTATTTT; CDR3aa: CASSQAVLAGDTQYF
len: 11; d_gene: .; abundance: .; j_gene: TRBJ1-5; v_gene: TRBV20-1; CDR3nt: TGCAGTGTTGGTTGGAATCAGCCCCAGCATTTT; CDR3aa: CSVGWNQPQHF
len: 17; d_gene: TRBD2; abundance: .; j_gene: TRBJ2-7; v_gene: TRBV19; CDR3nt: TGTGCCAGTAGTAAGGCTCTAGCGGGGCCGCTCACCTACGAGCAGTACTTC; CDR3aa: CASSKALAGPLTYEQYF
len: 13; d_gene: TRBD2; abundance: .; j_gene: TRBJ2-1; v_gene: TRBV10-2; CDR3nt: TGCGCCAGCACCGGACTAGCGGACAATGAGCAGTTCTTC; CDR3aa: CASTGLADNEQFF
len: 12; d_gene: .; abundance: .; j_gene: TRBJ2-5; v_gene: TRBV7-9; CDR3nt: TGTGCCAGCAGCACTAGTACGGAGACCCAGTACTTC; CDR3aa: CASSTSTETQYF
len: 14; d_gene: .; abundance: .; j_gene: TRBJ1-1; v_gene: TRBV7-9; CDR3nt: TGTGCCAGCAGCTTAGAATACCATGACACTGAAGCTTTCTTT; CDR3aa: CASSLEYHDTEAFF
len: 15; d_gene: TRBD2; abundance: .; j_gene: TRBJ2-1; v_gene: TRBV7-9; CDR3nt: TGTGCCAGCAGCCTCGGACTAGCGGGTTCCAATGAGCAGTTCTTC; CDR3aa: CASSLGLAGSNEQFF
len: 14; d_gene: .; abundance: .; j_gene: TRBJ1-5; v_gene: TRBV29-1; CDR3nt: TGCAGCGTTGTTATGGGGGTCGACGATCAGCCCCAGCATTTT; CDR3aa: CSVVMGVDDQPQHF
len: 17; d_gene: .; abundance: .; j_gene: TRBJ1-3; v_gene: TRBV5-5; CDR3nt: TGTGCCAGCAGCTTGGCCATGGGAGGGACCTCTGGAAACACCATATATTTT; CDR3aa: CASSLAMGGTSGNTIYF
len: 17; d_gene: TRBD2; abundance: .; j_gene: TRBJ2-3; v_gene: TRBV7-9; CDR3nt: TGTGCCAGCAGCTTCGACCGGAGCGGGACCAGCACAGATACGCAGTATTTT; CDR3aa: CASSFDRSGTSTDTQYF
len: 13; d_gene: .; abundance: .; j_gene: TRBJ2-3; v_gene: TRBV24-1; CDR3nt: TGTGCCACCAGTGACGGACAGACAGATACGCAGTATTTT; CDR3aa: CATSDGQTDTQYF
len: 16; d_gene: TRBD1; abundance: .; j_gene: TRBJ2-1; v_gene: TRBV6-6; CDR3nt: TGTGCCAGCAGTTTACCGACAGGGGTAATTCAGGTTGAGCAGTTCTTC; CDR3aa: CASSLPTGVIQVEQFF
len: 15; d_gene: .; abundance: .; j_gene: TRBJ2-3; v_gene: TRBV2; CDR3nt: TGTGCCAGCACTCCGAGGTGGGGGACGACAGATACGCAGTATTTT; CDR3aa: CASTPRWGTTDTQYF
len: 13; d_gene: .; abundance: .; j_gene: TRBJ1-1; v_gene: TRBV7-8; CDR3nt: TGTGCCAGCAGCTCAGGCCGCAGCACTGAAGCTTTCTTT; CDR3aa: CASSSGRSTEAFF
len: 14; d_gene: TRBD2; abundance: .; j_gene: TRBJ2-5; v_gene: TRBV2; CDR3nt: TGTGCCAGCATCAGCGGGGGGGCGCGAGAGACCCAGTACTTC; CDR3aa: CASISGGARETQYF
len: 15; d_gene: TRBD1; abundance: .; j_gene: TRBJ2-1; v_gene: TRBV2; CDR3nt: TGTGCCAGCGGGTCCGGGACAGAGTTATACAATGAGCAGTTCTTC; CDR3aa: CASGSGTELYNEQFF
len: 15; d_gene: TRBD1; abundance: .; j_gene: TRBJ2-5; v_gene: TRBV14; CDR3nt: TGTGCCAGCAGCCGATGGACAGGGGGCCCGGAGACCCAGTACTTC; CDR3aa: CASSRWTGGPETQYF
len: 12; d_gene: .; abundance: once; j_gene: TRBJ1-1; v_gene: TRBV7-9; CDR3nt: TGTGCCAGCAGCTTGACCGGCGGGGAGGCTTTCTTT; CDR3aa: CASSLTGGEAFF
len: 14; d_gene: TRBD1; abundance: .; j_gene: TRBJ2-7; v_gene: TRBV10-3; CDR3nt: TGTGCCATCAGTGAGGGGACAGACCCCTACGAGCAGTACTTC; CDR3aa: CAISEGTDPYEQYF
len: 15; d_gene: TRBD2; abundance: .; j_gene: TRBJ2-3; v_gene: TRBV10-2; CDR3nt: TGCGCCAGCACCTTAGCGGGGGGGCACACAGATACGCAGTATTTT; CDR3aa: CASTLAGGHTDTQYF
len: 15; d_gene: .; abundance: .; j_gene: TRBJ2-3; v_gene: TRBV12-3/TRBV12-4; CDR3nt: TGTGCCAGCAGTCCAGTGTTGGCCCGACCAGATACGCAGTATTTT; CDR3aa: CASSPVLARPDTQYF
len: 15; d_gene: .; abundance: .; j_gene: TRBJ1-2; v_gene: TRBV27; CDR3nt: TGTGCCAGCAGTTTATCGGCAGGGAACCACTATGGCTACACCTTC; CDR3aa: CASSLSAGNHYGYTF
len: 18; d_gene: TRBD2; abundance: .; j_gene: TRBJ2-1; v_gene: TRBV27; CDR3nt: TGTGCCAGCAGTCGTCTCGGACTAGCGGGGAGCTCCTACAATGAGCAGTTCTTC; CDR3aa: CASSRLGLAGSSYNEQFF
len: 13; d_gene: .; abundance: .; j_gene: TRBJ2-1; v_gene: TRBV2; CDR3nt: TGTGCCAGCAGCCACCGGGACTACAATGAGCAGTTCTTC; CDR3aa: CASSHRDYNEQFF
len: 14; d_gene: .; abundance: .; j_gene: TRBJ2-1; v_gene: TRBV12-3/TRBV12-4; CDR3nt: TGTGCCAGCAGTTCCCCCCAGGGCCGGGGTGAGCAGTTCTTC; CDR3aa: CASSSPQGRGEQFF
len: 14; d_gene: .; abundance: .; j_gene: TRBJ1-2; v_gene: TRBV25-1; CDR3nt: TGTGCCAGCAGTGACAAGGACAGACCCTATGGCTACACCTTC; CDR3aa: CASSDKDRPYGYTF
len: 15; d_gene: .; abundance: .; j_gene: TRBJ1-3; v_gene: TRBV25-1; CDR3nt: TGTGCCAGCAAGATGACGGGGATCTCTGGAAACACCATATATTTT; CDR3aa: CASKMTGISGNTIYF
len: 15; d_gene: .; abundance: once; j_gene: TRBJ2-5; v_gene: TRBV5-8; CDR3nt: TGTGCCAGCAGCTTGGGGACAGCCCCCAGGGAGACCCAGTACTTC; CDR3aa: CASSLGTAPRETQYF
len: 14; d_gene: .; abundance: .; j_gene: TRBJ1-2; v_gene: TRBV4-1; CDR3nt: TGCGCCAGCAGCGTACGAACGGGGGTCGATGGCTACACCTTC; CDR3aa: CASSVRTGVDGYTF
len: 14; d_gene: .; abundance: .; j_gene: TRBJ1-1; v_gene: TRBV28; CDR3nt: TGTGCCAGCAGGCCGACAGGCGAGAACACTGAAGCTTTCTTT; CDR3aa: CASRPTGENTEAFF
len: 17; d_gene: .; abundance: .; j_gene: TRBJ2-5; v_gene: TRBV12-3/TRBV12-4; CDR3nt: TGTGCCAGCAGTCCCTCCCCCGGGGTAGCGGACCAAGAGACCCAGTACTTC; CDR3aa: CASSPSPGVADQETQYF